The T cell receptor beta chain under discussion was sequenced for a study of T cell responses to AZD1222 COVID-19 vaccine. The protocol was immunoSEQ multiplex PCR, while the TCRdb copy is restricted to in-frame clones and leaves out a portion. In the table there are 80,000 or so clones, over 90% of which are singletons. This CDR3 has 12 residues. Trimming removed 4 bases from V and 6 bases from J; junction bases left unmatched: 2. Germline V gives CDR1 MGHRA, CDR2 YSYEKL. The source material was peripheral blood, sampled on day 0 of AZD1222 vaccination. This sequence was found in an adult in good health. The gene calls are TRBV4-1 and TRBJ1-2; 7 nucleotides match TRBD1. The CDR3 nucleotides read TGCGCCAGCAGCCTGACAGGGCATGGCTACACCTTC. It translates to CASSLTGHGYTF.